The clone carrying this TCR beta chain was observed many times. Its antigen is not identified. Trimming pared 5 bases from V and 5 bases from J, leaving 12 bases between. The CDR3 spans 14 residues. Germline CDR1 reads KGHDR; CDR2 reads SFDVKD. Constant-region reverse primers amplified full-length variable regions, followed by semi-nested Nested Universal Primer A PCR. TCRdb re-analysed the 5' RACE reads in MiXCR, keeping a single row per CDR3 protein. The sample yields fewer than 65,000 distinct CDR3 sequences, just under 30% seen once. General study results and limits: Greatest tumor Treg TCR overlap was with tumor naive CD4+ cells.

The V call is TRBV24-1, the J call TRBJ2-1; tentative D call: TRBD1 (6 bases). This TCR was sampled from a female donor with breast cancer. The material sequenced was tumor-infiltrating naive CD4+ T cells sorted from the breast tumor. This sample's subset: naive CD4+ T cells, CD4+CD45RA+CD25-. The CDR3 coding sequence is TGTGCCACCAGTGGGAAGACAGGTAACAATGAGCAGTTCTTC. Its translation is CATSGKTGNNEQFF.